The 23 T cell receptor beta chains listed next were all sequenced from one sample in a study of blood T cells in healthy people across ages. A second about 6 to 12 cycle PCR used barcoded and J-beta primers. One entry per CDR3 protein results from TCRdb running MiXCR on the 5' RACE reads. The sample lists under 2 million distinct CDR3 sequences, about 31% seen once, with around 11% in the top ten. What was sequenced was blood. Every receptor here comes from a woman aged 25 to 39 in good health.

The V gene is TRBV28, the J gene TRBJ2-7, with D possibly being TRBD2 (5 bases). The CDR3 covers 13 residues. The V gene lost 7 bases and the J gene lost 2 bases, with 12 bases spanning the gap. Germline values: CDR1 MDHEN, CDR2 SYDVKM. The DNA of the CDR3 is TGTGCCAGCACCTTGGGGAGACCCTACGAGCAGTACTTC. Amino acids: CASTLGRPYEQYF.

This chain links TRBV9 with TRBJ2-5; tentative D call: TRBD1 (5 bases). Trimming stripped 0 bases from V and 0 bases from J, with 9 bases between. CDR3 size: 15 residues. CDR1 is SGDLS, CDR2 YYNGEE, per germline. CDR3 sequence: CASSVVGRDQETQYF. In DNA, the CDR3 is TGTGCCAGCAGCGTAGTAGGCAGGGACCAAGAGACCCAGTACTTC.

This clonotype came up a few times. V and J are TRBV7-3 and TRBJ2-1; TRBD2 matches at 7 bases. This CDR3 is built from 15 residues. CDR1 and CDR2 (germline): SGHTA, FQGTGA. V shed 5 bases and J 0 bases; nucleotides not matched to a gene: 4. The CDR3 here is CASSLTSDSYNEQFF. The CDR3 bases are TGTGCCAGCAGCCTCACTAGCGACTCCTACAATGAGCAGTTCTTC.

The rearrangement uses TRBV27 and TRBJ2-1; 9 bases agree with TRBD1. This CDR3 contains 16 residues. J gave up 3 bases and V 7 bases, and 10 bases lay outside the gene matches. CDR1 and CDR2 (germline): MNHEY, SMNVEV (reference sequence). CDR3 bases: TGTGCCAGCAATTCGCTAGACAGGGGGGTCTACAATGAGCAGTTCTTC. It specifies CASNSLDRGVYNEQFF.

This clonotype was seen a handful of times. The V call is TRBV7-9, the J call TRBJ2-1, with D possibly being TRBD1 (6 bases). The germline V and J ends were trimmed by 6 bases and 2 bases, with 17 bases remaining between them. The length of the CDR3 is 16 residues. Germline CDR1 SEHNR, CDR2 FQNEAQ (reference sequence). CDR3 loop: CASSPEGHRTYNEQFF. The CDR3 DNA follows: TGTGCCAGCAGTCCAGAGGGACACAGAACCTACAATGAGCAGTTCTTC.

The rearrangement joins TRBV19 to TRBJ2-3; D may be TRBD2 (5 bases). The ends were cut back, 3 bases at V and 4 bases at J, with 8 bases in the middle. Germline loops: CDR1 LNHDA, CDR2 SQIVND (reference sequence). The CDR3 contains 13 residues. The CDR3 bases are TGTGCCAGTAGTATTCGAGGGCCAGATACGCAGTATTTT. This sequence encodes CASSIRGPDTQYF.

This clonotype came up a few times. The CDR3 is CASSSTVGETQYF. The CDR3 DNA reads as TGTGCCAGCAGCTCCACCGTGGGAGAGACCCAGTACTTC. The chain employs TRBV7-8 and TRBJ2-5; D is undetermined. This CDR3 region has 13 residues. Trimming took 4 bases from V and 4 from J, leaving 10 bases between them. Germline V gene sequence: CDR1 SGHVS, CDR2 FQNEAQ. The full variable domain, its missing parts supplied by reference TRBV7-8 and TRBJ2-5, is GAGVSQSPRYKVAKRGQDVALRCDPISGHVSLFWYQQALGQGPEFLTYFQNEAQLDKSGLPSDRFFAERPEGSVSTLKIQRTQQEDSAVYLCASSSTVGETQYFGPGTRLLVL.

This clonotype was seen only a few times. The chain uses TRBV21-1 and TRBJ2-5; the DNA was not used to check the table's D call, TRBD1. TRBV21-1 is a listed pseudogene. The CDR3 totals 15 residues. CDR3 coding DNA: TGTGCCAGCAGCAAAGTTGCCCCGGGGGGAGAGACCCAGTACTTC. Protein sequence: CASSKVAPGGETQYF.

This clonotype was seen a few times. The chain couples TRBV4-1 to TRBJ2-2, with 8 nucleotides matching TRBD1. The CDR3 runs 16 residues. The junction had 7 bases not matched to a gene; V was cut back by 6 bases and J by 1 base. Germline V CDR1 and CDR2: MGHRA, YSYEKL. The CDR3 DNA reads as TGCGCCAGCAGGCCTATCGGGACAGGGAACACCGGGGAGCTGTTTTTT. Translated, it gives CASRPIGTGNTGELFF.

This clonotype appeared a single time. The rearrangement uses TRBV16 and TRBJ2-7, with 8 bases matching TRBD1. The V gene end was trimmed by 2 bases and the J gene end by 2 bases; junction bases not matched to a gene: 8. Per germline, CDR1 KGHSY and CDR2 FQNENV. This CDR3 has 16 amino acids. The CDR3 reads CASSQAPGQAAYEQYF. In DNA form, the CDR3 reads TGTGCCAGCAGCCAAGCCCCGGGACAGGCTGCCTACGAGCAGTACTTC.

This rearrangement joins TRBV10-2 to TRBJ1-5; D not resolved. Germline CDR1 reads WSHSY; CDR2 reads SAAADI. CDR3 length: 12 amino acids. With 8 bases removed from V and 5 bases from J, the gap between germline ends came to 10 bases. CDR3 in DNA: TGCGCCAGCGGTTACAGTTATCAGCCCCAGCATTTT. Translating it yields CASGYSYQPQHF.

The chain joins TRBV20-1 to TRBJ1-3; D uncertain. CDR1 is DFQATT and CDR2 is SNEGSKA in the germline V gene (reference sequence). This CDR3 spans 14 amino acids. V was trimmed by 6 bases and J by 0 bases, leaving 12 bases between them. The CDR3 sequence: CSASPASSGNTIYF. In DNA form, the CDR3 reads TGCAGTGCAAGTCCAGCGAGCTCTGGAAACACCATATATTTT.

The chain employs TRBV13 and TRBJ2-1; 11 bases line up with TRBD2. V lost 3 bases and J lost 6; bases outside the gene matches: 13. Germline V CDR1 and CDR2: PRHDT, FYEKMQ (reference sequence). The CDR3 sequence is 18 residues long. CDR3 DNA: TGTGCCAGCAGCTTGGAGTACTCGGGACTAGCGGCCGTCAATGAGCAGTTCTTC. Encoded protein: CASSLEYSGLAAVNEQFF. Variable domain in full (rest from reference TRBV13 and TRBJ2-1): AAGVIQSPRHLIKEKRETATLKCYPIPRHDTVYWYQQGPGQDPQFLISFYEKMQSDKGSIPDRFSAQQFSDYHSELNMSSLELGDSALYFCASSLEYSGLAAVNEQFFGPGTRLTVL.

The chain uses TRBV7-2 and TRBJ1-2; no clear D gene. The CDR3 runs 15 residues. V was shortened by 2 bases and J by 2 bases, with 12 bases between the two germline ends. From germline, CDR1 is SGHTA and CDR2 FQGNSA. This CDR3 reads CASSLSFNLNYGYTF. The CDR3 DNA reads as TGTGCCAGCAGCTTATCGTTTAACTTAAACTATGGCTACACCTTC.

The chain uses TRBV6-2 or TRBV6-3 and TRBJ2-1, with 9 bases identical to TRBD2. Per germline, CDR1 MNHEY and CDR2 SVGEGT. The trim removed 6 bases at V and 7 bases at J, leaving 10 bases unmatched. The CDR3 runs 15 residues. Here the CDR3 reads CASRPSGRLGNEQFF. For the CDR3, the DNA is TGTGCCAGCAGACCAAGCGGGAGGCTGGGGAATGAGCAGTTCTTC.

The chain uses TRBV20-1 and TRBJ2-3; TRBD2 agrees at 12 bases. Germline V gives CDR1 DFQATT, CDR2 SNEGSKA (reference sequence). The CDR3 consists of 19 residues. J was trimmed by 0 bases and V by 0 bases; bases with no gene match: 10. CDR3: CSARDWSPGLAGSTDTQYF. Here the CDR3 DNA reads TGCAGTGCTAGAGATTGGTCCCCTGGACTAGCGGGAAGCACAGATACGCAGTATTTT.

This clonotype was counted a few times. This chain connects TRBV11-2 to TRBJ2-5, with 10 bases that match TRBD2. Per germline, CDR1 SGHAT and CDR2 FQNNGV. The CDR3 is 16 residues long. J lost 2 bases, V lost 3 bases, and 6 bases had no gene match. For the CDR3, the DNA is TGTGCCAGCAGCTTGATTAGCGGGGGGAGTCAAGAGACCCAGTACTTC. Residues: CASSLISGGSQETQYF. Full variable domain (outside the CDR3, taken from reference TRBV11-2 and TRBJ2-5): EAGVAQSPRYKIIEKRQSVAFWCNPISGHATLYWYQQILGQGPKLLIQFQNNGVVDDSQLPKDRFSAERLKGVDSTLKIQPAKLEDSAVYLCASSLISGGSQETQYFGPGTRLLVL.

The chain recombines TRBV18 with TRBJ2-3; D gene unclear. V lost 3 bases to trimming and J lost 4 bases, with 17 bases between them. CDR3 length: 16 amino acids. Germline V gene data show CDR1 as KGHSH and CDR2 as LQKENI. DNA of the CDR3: TGTGCCAGCTCACCCGGGTCCTCACCACGGGCAGATACGCAGTATTTT. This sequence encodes CASSPGSSPRADTQYF.

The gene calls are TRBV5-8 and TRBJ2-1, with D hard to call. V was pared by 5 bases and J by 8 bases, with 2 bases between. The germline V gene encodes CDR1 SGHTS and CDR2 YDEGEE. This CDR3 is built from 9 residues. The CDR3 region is CASRYEQFF. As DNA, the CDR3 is TGTGCCAGCAGGTATGAGCAGTTCTTC.

DNA for the CDR3: TGTGCCAGCAATAAAGGGGAGGGGGCCCAAGAGGAGCAGTTCTTC. This codes for CASNKGEGAQEEQFF. The genes are TRBV6-5 and TRBJ2-1; D is tentatively TRBD1 or TRBD2 (7 bases each). CDR3 length: 15 amino acids. CDR1 is MNHEY, CDR2 SVGAGI, per germline. V was trimmed by 7 bases and J by 10 bases, leaving 23 bases between them.

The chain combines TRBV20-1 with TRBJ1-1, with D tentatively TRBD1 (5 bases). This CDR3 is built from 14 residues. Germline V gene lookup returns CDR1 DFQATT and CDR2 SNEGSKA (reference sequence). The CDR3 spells CSPADGHTDTEAFF. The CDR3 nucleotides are TGCAGCCCAGCCGACGGACACACGGACACTGAAGCTTTCTTT.

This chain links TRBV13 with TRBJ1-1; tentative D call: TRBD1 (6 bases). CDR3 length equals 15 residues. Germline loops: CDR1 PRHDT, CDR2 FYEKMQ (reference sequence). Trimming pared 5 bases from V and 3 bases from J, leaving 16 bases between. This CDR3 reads CASSPFPGADTEAFF. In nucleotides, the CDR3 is TGTGCCAGCAGCCCTTTCCCGGGGGCGGACACTGAAGCTTTCTTT.

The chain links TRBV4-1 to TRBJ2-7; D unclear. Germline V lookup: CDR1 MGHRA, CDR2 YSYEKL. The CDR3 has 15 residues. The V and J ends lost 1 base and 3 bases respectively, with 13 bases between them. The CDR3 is CASSQALTADYEQYF. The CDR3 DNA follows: TGCGCCAGCAGCCAAGCTCTAACAGCCGACTACGAGCAGTACTTC.